This T cell receptor (beta chain) was recorded in a study of T cell repertoires in cytomegalovirus infection. Turning to this clonotype: No antigen is known for it.

CDR3 length: 13 residues. V gave up 6 bases and J gave up 5 bases, with 16 bases separating them. Per the germline V gene, CDR1 is SQVTM and CDR2 is ANQGSEA. TCRdb itself ran the reads through MiXCR, one entry per CDR3 protein. The sample consists of fewer than 900,000 distinct CDR3 sequences, 29% of them appearing once. The J gene is TRBJ2-5, the V gene TRBV29-1, with D perhaps TRBD1 (6 bases). The sequenced sample was cultured CD8+ T cells from PBMCs, obtained from culture after CMV antigen stimulation. The TCR was taken from a human donor in good health (CMV status not recorded). Some clones in this sample may be carry-over from other donors' samples. This CDR3 is CSVELTGWETQYF. DNA of the CDR3: TGCAGCGTCGAGTTGACAGGTTGGGAGACCCAGTACTTC.